What follows are 28 T cell receptor beta chains derived from one specimen sequenced in a study of T cells in tumors after PD-1 blockade. Data came from immunoSEQ multiplex PCR; TCRdb stores just in-frame clones and leaves some out. The sample includes tens of thousands of clones, roughly 73% seen only once; the top ten take approximately 40%. This sample comprised PBMCs, obtained after anti-PD-1 treatment. The receptors here all came from a human donor with basal cell carcinoma.

The chain has TRBV7-2 and TRBJ2-1, with TRBD2 matching 12 bases. CDR3 length: 16 residues. Looked up from germline, CDR1 is SGHTA and CDR2 is FQGNSA. After removal of 4 bases from V and 7 bases from J, the junction contained 8 bases not matched to a gene. The CDR3 here is CASSSSSGGARNEQFF. The CDR3 nucleotides are TGTGCCAGCAGCTCCTCTAGCGGGGGGGCTAGGAATGAGCAGTTCTTC.

V is TRBV2 and J is TRBJ2-7; D might be TRBD1 (6 bases). CDR1 and CDR2 (germline): SNHLY, FYNNEI. The V and J ends lost 4 bases and 7 bases respectively, with 20 bases between them. This CDR3 contains 15 residues. In nucleotides, the CDR3 is TGTGCCAGCAGTGTTGGACAGTCAACGATATCAGAGCAGTACTTC. Translation gives CASSVGQSTISEQYF.

This clone was detected once. The chain employs TRBV11-3 and TRBJ2-5, with D possibly matching TRBD2 (5 bases). The CDR3 sequence is 14 residues long. The V and J ends lost 5 bases and 5 bases respectively, with 15 bases between them. Per the germline V gene, CDR1 is SGHNT and CDR2 is YENEEA. The CDR3 loop reads CASSLRGGRETQYF. The CDR3 region has the DNA TGTGCCAGCAGCCTCCGGGGTGGGCGCGAGACCCAGTACTTC.

This clone was counted once. This sequence joins TRBV14 and TRBJ2-3, with D uncertain. Germline assignment: CDR1 SGHDN and CDR2 FVKESK. With 0 bases removed from V and 1 base from J, the gap between germline ends came to 8 bases. The length of the CDR3 is 15 residues. The CDR3 reads CASSQEQTRTDTQYF. CDR3 DNA sequence: TGTGCCAGCAGCCAAGAACAGACACGCACAGATACGCAGTATTTT.

The chain joins TRBV4-3 to TRBJ2-7; D gene ambiguous. CDR3 length: 15 residues. CDR1 is LGHNA, CDR2 YSLEER, per germline. Trimming removed 0 bases from V and 3 bases from J, with 12 bases in between. This CDR3 reads CASSQDLSRVYEQYF. The CDR3 DNA follows: TGCGCCAGCAGCCAAGACCTTAGTAGGGTCTACGAGCAGTACTTC.

For the CDR3, the DNA is TGTGCCATCAGTGAGGTTGAGGGTTCCGCCTACGAGCAGTACTTC. Translating it yields CAISEVEGSAYEQYF. This sequence joins TRBV10-3 and TRBJ2-7; D is perhaps TRBD2 (5 bases). Germline loops: CDR1 ENHRY, CDR2 SYGVKD. The length of the CDR3 is 15 residues. Between the trimmed V and J ends, which lost 2 bases and 2 bases, there was a span of 13 bases.

The V call is TRBV27, the J call TRBJ2-2; no reliable D call. This CDR3 is built from 12 residues. With 3 bases removed from V and 5 bases from J, the gap between germline ends came to 4 bases. Germline V gives CDR1 MNHEY, CDR2 SMNVEV (reference sequence). The CDR3 DNA follows: TGTGCCAGCAGTTTCCGGACCGGGGAGCTGTTTTTT. Protein sequence: CASSFRTGELFF.

V usage is TRBV5-1 and J usage is TRBJ2-7; possible D gene TRBD2, 5 bases. The V end was cut by 5 bases, the J end by 10 bases, with 13 bases between. Germline V lookup: CDR1 SGHRS, CDR2 YFSETQ. The CDR3 extends over 11 amino acids. Here the CDR3 reads CASRRGNAQYF. The CDR3 DNA reads TGCGCCAGCAGACGAGGGAACGCTCAGTACTTC. The full variable domain, its missing parts supplied by reference TRBV5-1 and TRBJ2-7, is KAGVTQTPRYLIKTRGQQVTLSCSPISGHRSVSWYQQTPGQGLQFLFEYFSETQRNKGNFPGRFSGRQFSNSRSEMNVSTLELGDSALYLCASRRGNAQYFGPGTRLTVT.

This chain connects TRBV19 to TRBJ2-3; D could derive from TRBD1 or TRBD2 (5 bases each). V was shortened by 2 bases and J by 0 bases, with 12 bases between the two germline ends. CDR3 size: 16 residues. The germline gives CDR1 LNHDA, CDR2 SQIVND (reference sequence). CDR3 region: CASSITRGTSTDTQYF. The CDR3 DNA follows: TGTGCCAGTAGTATAACGAGGGGCACTAGCACAGATACGCAGTATTTT. Looking up the rest from reference TRBV19 and TRBJ2-3 gives the full variable domain: DGGITQSPKYLFRKEGQNVTLSCEQNLNHDAMYWYRQDPGQGLRLIYYSQIVNDFQKGDIAEGYSVSREKKESFPLTVTSAQKNPTAFYLCASSITRGTSTDTQYFGPGTRLTVL.

The rearrangement links TRBV2 to TRBJ1-2, with 8 bases aligning to TRBD1. CDR3 size: 13 residues. The V and J ends lost 6 bases and 8 bases, in that order; junction bases with no gene match: 8. The germline CDR1 and CDR2 sequences are SNHLY and FYNNEI. CDR3 coding DNA: TGTGCCAGCAGGGGGACAGGACCAAACGGCTACACCTTC. It is translated as CASRGTGPNGYTF.

J is TRBJ1-2 and V is TRBV9; D is perhaps TRBD1 (6 bases). This CDR3 region has 15 residues. Looked up from germline, CDR1 is SGDLS and CDR2 is YYNGEE. Trimming shortened V by 6 bases and J by 3 bases, and 18 bases separated the two germline ends. CDR3 loop: CASNSFGGADYGYTF. The CDR3 coding sequence is TGTGCCAGCAACTCCTTCGGGGGCGCTGACTATGGCTACACCTTC.

The gene calls are TRBV29-1 and TRBJ1-2, with 8 bases matching TRBD1. CDR3 length equals 13 residues. Germline V gene sequence: CDR1 SQVTM, CDR2 ANQGSEA. Trimming removed 3 bases from V and 8 bases from J; junction bases left unmatched: 8. CDR3 nucleotides: TGCAGCGTTGAGGGACAGGACCTCGTGGGCTACACCTTC. This encodes CSVEGQDLVGYTF.

This clone has a handful of counts. The rearrangement links TRBV29-1 to TRBJ1-2; D is unresolved. In germline, CDR1 is SQVTM, CDR2 ANQGSEA. The CDR3 has 12 amino acids. The germline V and J ends were trimmed by 6 bases and 7 bases, with 15 bases remaining between them. The chain's CDR3 is CSVRISRGGYTF. Here the CDR3 DNA reads TGCAGCGTCCGAATTTCCCGGGGTGGCTACACCTTC. Combining the CDR3 with reference TRBV29-1 and TRBJ1-2 gives the whole variable domain SAVISQKPSRDICQRGTSLTIQCQVDSQVTMMFWYRQQPGQSLTLIATANQGSEATYESGFVIDKFPISRPNLTFSTLTVSNMSPEDSSIYLCSVRISRGGYTFGSGTRLTVV.

This clone has only one observation. V gene TRBV29-1 combines with J gene TRBJ2-1, with TRBD1 identical over 8 bases. CDR3 length: 14 amino acids. CDR1 is SQVTM, CDR2 ANQGSEA, per germline. The V segment lost 4 bases and the J segment 9 bases; nucleotides outside the gene matches: 11. The CDR3 sequence is CSVGGKTGAGEQFF. The CDR3 DNA follows: TGCAGCGTTGGGGGGAAGACAGGGGCGGGTGAGCAGTTCTTC.

The rearrangement joins TRBV7-8 to TRBJ1-2; possible D gene TRBD1, 6 bases. The CDR3 covers 12 residues. In germline, CDR1 is SGHVS, CDR2 FQNEAQ. Deletions cut 5 bases from V and 7 bases from J, with 11 bases between. The CDR3 region has the DNA TGTGCCAGCAGCCCGGACAGCGGTGGCTACACCTTC. Amino acids: CASSPDSGGYTF.

This clone was seen more than once but under ten times. The chain carries TRBV4-2 and TRBJ2-3, with 10 bases matching TRBD2. In germline, CDR1 is LGHNA, CDR2 YNFKEQ. This CDR3 spans 17 amino acids. The V segment lost 5 bases and the J segment 4 bases; nucleotides outside the gene matches: 12. As DNA, the CDR3 is TGTGCCAGCAGCTCGGACCTACTAGCGGGATCATCAGATACGCAGTATTTT. Protein sequence: CASSSDLLAGSSDTQYF.

The chain uses TRBV28 and TRBJ2-1, with 15 bases matching TRBD2. The J segment lost 4 bases and the V segment lost 5 bases, leaving 9 bases of the junction unmatched. The CDR3 is 18 residues long. Germline CDR1 is MDHEN and CDR2 is SYDVKM. The CDR3 nucleotides read TGTGCCAGCAGTCAAACTGGACTAGCGGGAGGGAATTACAATGAGCAGTTCTTC. Translating it yields CASSQTGLAGGNYNEQFF.

J is TRBJ2-3 and V is TRBV5-1; 8 bases match TRBD1. The CDR3 consists of 15 residues. V was pared by 4 bases and J by 3 bases, with 7 bases of the junction left unmatched. Looked up from germline, CDR1 is SGHRS and CDR2 is YFSETQ. The CDR3, as DNA: TGCGCCAGCAGCCCCGGGACAGGAGCAACAGATACGCAGTATTTT. Its protein product is CASSPGTGATDTQYF.

The V gene is TRBV6-2 or TRBV6-3, the J gene TRBJ2-3; D is unclear. Looked up from germline, CDR1 is MNHEY and CDR2 is SVGEGT. The CDR3 contains 16 residues. The ends were cut back, 5 bases at V and 2 bases at J, with 17 bases in the middle. The CDR3 DNA reads as TGTGCCAGCAGTGCCCTCAGGAGAACCAACACAGATACGCAGTATTTT. Amino acids: CASSALRRTNTDTQYF.

CDR3 DNA: TGTGCCAGCAGCTTCGTGTCCTCGAACACCGGGGAGCTGTTTTTT. Its protein is CASSFVSSNTGELFF. The J gene is TRBJ2-2, the V gene TRBV7-8; D not certain. This CDR3 has 15 amino acids. Between the trimmed V and J ends, which lost 3 bases and 0 bases, there was a span of 8 bases. Germline assignment: CDR1 SGHVS and CDR2 FQNEAQ.

V is TRBV19 and J is TRBJ2-7; 12 nucleotides agree with TRBD2. The J segment lost 3 bases and the V segment lost 7 bases, leaving 10 bases of the junction unmatched. The germline V gene has CDR1 LNHDA and CDR2 SQIVND (reference sequence). CDR3 length: 16 residues. The CDR3 bases are TGTGCCAGTACCTCCTCCGGACTAGCGGGGTTCTACGAGCAGTACTTC. This codes for CASTSSGLAGFYEQYF.

The rearrangement joins TRBV24-1 to TRBJ2-5; D call uncertain. The CDR3 totals 13 residues. Germline values: CDR1 KGHDR, CDR2 SFDVKD. V was pared by 9 bases and J by 4 bases, with 14 bases between. The CDR3 protein is CATRDGGLETQYF. Written as DNA, the CDR3 is TGTGCCACCCGCGATGGTGGTCTAGAGACCCAGTACTTC.

The CDR3 protein is CASSYSRQGFNSPLHF. CDR3 bases: TGTGCCAGCAGTTACTCCCGACAGGGGTTCAATTCACCCCTCCACTTT. The chain is built from TRBV6-6 and TRBJ1-6; 8 bases are shared with TRBD1. V lost 0 bases, J lost 7 bases, and 5 bases stayed unmatched. The CDR3 runs 16 residues. Germline assignment: CDR1 MNHNY and CDR2 SVGAGI (reference sequence).

The chain links TRBV19 to TRBJ2-7; 9 positions match TRBD1. Germline loops: CDR1 LNHDA, CDR2 SQIVND (reference sequence). The CDR3 is 15 amino acids. The trim removed 5 bases at V and 5 bases at J, leaving 10 bases unmatched. The CDR3 loop reads CASSPPGQGSNEQYF. CDR3 nucleotide sequence: TGTGCCAGTAGTCCACCGGGACAGGGTTCCAACGAGCAGTACTTC.

This clone has only a few counts. The gene calls are TRBV24-1 and TRBJ2-2, with D maybe TRBD1 (6 bases). With 4 bases removed from V and 7 bases from J, the gap between germline ends came to 12 bases. Germline CDR1 and CDR2: KGHDR and SFDVKD. The CDR3 length is 14 residues. Here the CDR3 reads CATSDYRDIGELFF. The CDR3 DNA is TGTGCCACCAGTGACTACAGGGACATCGGGGAGCTGTTTTTT.

DNA of the CDR3: TGCGCCAGCAGCCAAGAAGCCGCTAGCGGGGGGGCCCACGAGCAGTACTTC. Amino acids: CASSQEAASGGAHEQYF. The chain recombines TRBV4-3 with TRBJ2-7, with 12 bases fitting TRBD2. V shed 0 bases and J 5 bases; nucleotides not matched to a gene: 8. CDR1 LGHNA and CDR2 YSLEER come from the germline V gene. The CDR3 has 17 residues.

CDR3 nucleotide sequence: TGTGCCAGCAGCCACTTAGGGTTGAACACTGAAGCTTTCTTT. Its protein is CASSHLGLNTEAFF. This chain connects TRBV6-2 or TRBV6-3 to TRBJ1-1, with D hard to call. Germline V gene data show CDR1 as MNHEY and CDR2 as SVGEGT. There are 14 residues in the CDR3. Trimming left V 6 bases short and J 0 bases short, with 11 bases between.

The chain recombines TRBV6-5 with TRBJ1-6; TRBD1 matches 7 bases. The germline V gene has CDR1 MNHEY and CDR2 SVGAGI. The CDR3 runs 14 residues. V lost 6 bases and J lost 6; bases outside the gene matches: 5. CDR3 loop: CASRGDSFNSPLHF. For the CDR3, the DNA is TGTGCCAGCAGGGGGGACAGCTTTAATTCACCCCTCCACTTT.